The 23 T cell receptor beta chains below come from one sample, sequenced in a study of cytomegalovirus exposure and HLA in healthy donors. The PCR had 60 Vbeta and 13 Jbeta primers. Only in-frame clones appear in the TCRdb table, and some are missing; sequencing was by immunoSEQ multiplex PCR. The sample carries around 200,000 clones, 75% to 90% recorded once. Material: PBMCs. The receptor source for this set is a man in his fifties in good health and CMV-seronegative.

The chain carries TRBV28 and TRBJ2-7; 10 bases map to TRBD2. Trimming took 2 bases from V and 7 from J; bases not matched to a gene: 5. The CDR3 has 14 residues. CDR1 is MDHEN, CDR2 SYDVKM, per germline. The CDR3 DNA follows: TGTGCCAGCAGTTTACCTAGCGGGAGTCGGGAGCAGTACTTC. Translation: CASSLPSGSREQYF.

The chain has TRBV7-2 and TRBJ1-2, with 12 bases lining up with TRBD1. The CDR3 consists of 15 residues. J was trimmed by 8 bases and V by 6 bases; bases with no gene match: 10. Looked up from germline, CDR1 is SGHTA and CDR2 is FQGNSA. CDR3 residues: CASSSQGQGAKGYTF. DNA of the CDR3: TGTGCCAGCAGTTCGCAGGGACAGGGGGCGAAGGGCTACACCTTC.

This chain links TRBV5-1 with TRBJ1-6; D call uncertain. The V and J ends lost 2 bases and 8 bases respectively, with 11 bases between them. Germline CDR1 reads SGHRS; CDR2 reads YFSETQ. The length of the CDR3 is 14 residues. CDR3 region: CASSFTSLDSPLHF. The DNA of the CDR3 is TGCGCCAGCAGCTTCACTTCCTTGGATTCACCCCTCCACTTT. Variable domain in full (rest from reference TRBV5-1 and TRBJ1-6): KAGVTQTPRYLIKTRGQQVTLSCSPISGHRSVSWYQQTPGQGLQFLFEYFSETQRNKGNFPGRFSGRQFSNSRSEMNVSTLELGDSALYLCASSFTSLDSPLHFGNGTRLTVT.

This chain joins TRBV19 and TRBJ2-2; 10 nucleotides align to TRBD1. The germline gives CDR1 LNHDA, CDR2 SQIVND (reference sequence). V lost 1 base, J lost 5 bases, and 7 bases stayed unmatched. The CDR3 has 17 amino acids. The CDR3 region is CASSIARQGAWTGELFF. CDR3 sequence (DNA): TGTGCCAGTAGTATAGCGCGACAGGGGGCATGGACCGGGGAGCTGTTTTTT.

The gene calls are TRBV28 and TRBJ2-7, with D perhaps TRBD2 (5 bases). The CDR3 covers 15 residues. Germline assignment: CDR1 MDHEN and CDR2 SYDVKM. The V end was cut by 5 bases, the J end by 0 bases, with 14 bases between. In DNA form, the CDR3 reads TGTGCCAGCAGTACCACGGCGGGTCCCTCCTACGAGCAGTACTTC. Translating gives CASSTTAGPSYEQYF.

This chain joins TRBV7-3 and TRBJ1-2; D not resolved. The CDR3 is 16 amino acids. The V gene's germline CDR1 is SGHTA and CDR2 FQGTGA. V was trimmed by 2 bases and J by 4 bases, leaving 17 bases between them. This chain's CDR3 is CASSLEAPGYGYGYTF. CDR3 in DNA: TGTGCCAGCAGCTTAGAGGCCCCCGGTTACGGCTATGGCTACACCTTC.

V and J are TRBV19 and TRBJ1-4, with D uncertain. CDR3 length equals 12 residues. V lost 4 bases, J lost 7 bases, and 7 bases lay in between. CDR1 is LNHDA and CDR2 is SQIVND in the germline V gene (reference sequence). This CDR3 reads CASSTNGEKLFF. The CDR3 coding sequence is TGTGCCAGTAGTACAAACGGTGAAAAACTGTTTTTT.

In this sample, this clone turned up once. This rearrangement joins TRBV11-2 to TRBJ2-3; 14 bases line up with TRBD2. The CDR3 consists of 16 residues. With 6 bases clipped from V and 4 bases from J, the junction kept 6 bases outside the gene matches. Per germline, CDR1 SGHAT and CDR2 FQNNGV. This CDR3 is CASSTQGLAGADTQYF. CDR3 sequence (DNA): TGTGCCAGCAGTACACAGGGACTAGCGGGAGCAGATACGCAGTATTTT.

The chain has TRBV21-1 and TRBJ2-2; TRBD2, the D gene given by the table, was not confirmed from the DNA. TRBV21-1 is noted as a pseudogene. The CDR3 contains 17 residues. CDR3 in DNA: TGTGCCAGCAGCAAAGATAGAGAGCGGGTGAACACCGGGGAGCTGTTTTTT. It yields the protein CASSKDRERVNTGELFF.

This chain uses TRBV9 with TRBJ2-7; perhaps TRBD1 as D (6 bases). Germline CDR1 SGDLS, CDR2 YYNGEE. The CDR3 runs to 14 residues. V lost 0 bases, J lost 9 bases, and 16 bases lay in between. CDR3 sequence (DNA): TGTGCCAGCAGCGTAGAGGGGGTTGGGGCCTGGCAGTACTTC. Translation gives CASSVEGVGAWQYF.

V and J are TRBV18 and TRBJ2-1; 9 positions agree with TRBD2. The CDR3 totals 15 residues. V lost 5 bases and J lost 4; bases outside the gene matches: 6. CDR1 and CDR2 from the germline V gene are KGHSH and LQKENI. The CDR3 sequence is CASSTRLAEYNEQFF. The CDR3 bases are TGTGCCAGCTCAACTAGACTAGCGGAATACAATGAGCAGTTCTTC.

The CDR3 DNA follows: TGCGCCAGCAGCCCGACTAGCGGGGGGGCGACAGATACGCAGTATTTT. This gives the protein CASSPTSGGATDTQYF. The chain employs TRBV4-1 and TRBJ2-3, with 14 bases that match TRBD2. The CDR3 runs to 16 residues. The V segment lost 4 bases and the J segment 3 bases; nucleotides outside the gene matches: 3. Germline values: CDR1 MGHRA, CDR2 YSYEKL.

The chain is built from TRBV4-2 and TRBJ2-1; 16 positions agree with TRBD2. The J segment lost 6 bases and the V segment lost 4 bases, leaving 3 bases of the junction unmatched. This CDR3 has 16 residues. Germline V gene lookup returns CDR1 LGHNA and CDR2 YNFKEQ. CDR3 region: CASSRGLAGGSNEQFF. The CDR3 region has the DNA TGTGCCAGCAGCCGGGGACTAGCGGGAGGGTCCAATGAGCAGTTCTTC.

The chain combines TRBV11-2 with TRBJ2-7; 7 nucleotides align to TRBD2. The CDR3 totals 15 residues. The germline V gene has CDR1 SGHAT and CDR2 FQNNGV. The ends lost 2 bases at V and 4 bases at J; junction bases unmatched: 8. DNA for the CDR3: TGTGCCAGCAGCTTAAGGCTAGCGGAGACTTACGAGCAGTACTTC. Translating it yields CASSLRLAETYEQYF.

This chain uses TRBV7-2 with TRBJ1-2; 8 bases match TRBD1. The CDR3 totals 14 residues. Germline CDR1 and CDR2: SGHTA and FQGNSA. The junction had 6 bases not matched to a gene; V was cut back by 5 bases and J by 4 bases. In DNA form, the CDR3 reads TGTGCCAGCAGCACACAGGGGGGGGTCTATGGCTACACCTTC. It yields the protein CASSTQGGVYGYTF.

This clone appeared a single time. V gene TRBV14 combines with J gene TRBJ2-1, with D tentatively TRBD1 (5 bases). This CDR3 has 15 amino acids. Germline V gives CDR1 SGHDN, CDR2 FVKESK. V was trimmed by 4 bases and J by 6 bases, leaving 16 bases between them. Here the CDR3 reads CASSRLRGLVNEQFF. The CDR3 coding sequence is TGTGCCAGCAGCCGTCTTAGGGGATTAGTCAATGAGCAGTTCTTC. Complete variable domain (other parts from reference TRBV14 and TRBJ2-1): EAGVTQFPSHSVIEKGQTVTLRCDPISGHDNLYWYRRVMGKEIKFLLHFVKESKQDESGMPNNRFLAERTGGTYSTLKVQPAELEDSGVYFCASSRLRGLVNEQFFGPGTRLTVL.

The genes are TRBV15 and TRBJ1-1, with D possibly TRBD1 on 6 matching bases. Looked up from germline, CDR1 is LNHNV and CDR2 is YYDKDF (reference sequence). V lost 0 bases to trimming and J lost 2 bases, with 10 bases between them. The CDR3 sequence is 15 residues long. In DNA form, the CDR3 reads TGTGCCACCAGCAGAGATTTAGGGGGAAACACTGAAGCTTTCTTT. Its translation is CATSRDLGGNTEAFF.

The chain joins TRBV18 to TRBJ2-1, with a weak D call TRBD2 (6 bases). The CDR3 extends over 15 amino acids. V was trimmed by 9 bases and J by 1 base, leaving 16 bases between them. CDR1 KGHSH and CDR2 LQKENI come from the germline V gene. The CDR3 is CASEPRAGSYNEQFF. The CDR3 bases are TGTGCCAGTGAACCACGGGCGGGATCCTACAATGAGCAGTTCTTC.

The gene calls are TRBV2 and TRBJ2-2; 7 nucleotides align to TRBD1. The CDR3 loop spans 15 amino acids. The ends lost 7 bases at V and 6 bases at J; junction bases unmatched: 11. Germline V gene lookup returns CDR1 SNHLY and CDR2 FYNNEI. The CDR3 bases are TGTGCCAGCAACGAAAGACAGGGCCTGGCCGGGGAGCTGTTTTTT. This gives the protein CASNERQGLAGELFF.

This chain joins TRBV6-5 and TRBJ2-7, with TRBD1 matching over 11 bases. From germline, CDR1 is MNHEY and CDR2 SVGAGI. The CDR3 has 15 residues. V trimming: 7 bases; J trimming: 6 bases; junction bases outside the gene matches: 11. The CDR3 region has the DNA TGTGCCAGCACCCCCACACAGGACAGGGGGCGCGAGCAGTACTTC. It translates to CASTPTQDRGREQYF.

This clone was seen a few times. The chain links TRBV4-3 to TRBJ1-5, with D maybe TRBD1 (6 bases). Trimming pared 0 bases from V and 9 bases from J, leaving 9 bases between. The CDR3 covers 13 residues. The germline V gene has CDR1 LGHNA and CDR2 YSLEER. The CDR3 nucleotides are TGCGCCAGCAGCCAAGACAGGGGACGGCCCCAGCATTTT. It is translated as CASSQDRGRPQHF.

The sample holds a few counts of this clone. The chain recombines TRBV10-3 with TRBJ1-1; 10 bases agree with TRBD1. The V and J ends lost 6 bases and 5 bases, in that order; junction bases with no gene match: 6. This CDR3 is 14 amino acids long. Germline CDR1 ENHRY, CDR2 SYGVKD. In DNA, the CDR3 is TGTGCCATCAGACGAGGACAGGGGGTTACTGAAGCTTTCTTT. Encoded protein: CAIRRGQGVTEAFF.

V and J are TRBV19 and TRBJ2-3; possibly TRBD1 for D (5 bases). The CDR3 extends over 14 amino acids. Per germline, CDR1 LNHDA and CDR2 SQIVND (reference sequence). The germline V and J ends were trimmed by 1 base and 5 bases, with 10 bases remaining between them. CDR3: CASSIGQGIDTQYF. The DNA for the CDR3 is TGTGCCAGTAGTATAGGGCAGGGTATAGATACGCAGTATTTT. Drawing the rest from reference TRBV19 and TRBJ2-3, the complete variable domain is DGGITQSPKYLFRKEGQNVTLSCEQNLNHDAMYWYRQDPGQGLRLIYYSQIVNDFQKGDIAEGYSVSREKKESFPLTVTSAQKNPTAFYLCASSIGQGIDTQYFGPGTRLTVL.